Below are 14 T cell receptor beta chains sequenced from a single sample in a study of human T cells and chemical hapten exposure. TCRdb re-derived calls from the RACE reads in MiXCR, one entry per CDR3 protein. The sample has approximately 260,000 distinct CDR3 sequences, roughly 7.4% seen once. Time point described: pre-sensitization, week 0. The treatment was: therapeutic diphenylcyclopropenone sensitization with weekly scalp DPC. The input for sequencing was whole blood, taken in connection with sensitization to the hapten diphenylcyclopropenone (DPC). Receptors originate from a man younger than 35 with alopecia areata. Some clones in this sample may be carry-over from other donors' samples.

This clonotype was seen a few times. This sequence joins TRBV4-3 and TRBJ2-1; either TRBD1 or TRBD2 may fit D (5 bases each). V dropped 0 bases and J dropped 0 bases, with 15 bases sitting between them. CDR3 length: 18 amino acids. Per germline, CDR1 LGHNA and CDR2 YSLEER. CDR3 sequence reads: CASSQDEGTIGSYNEQFF. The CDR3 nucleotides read TGCGCCAGCAGCCAAGATGAGGGGACCATTGGCTCCTACAATGAGCAGTTCTTC.

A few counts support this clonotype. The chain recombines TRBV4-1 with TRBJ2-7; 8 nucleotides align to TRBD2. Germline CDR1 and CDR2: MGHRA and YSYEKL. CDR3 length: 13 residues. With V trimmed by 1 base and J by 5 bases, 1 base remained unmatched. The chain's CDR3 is CASSQAGGDEQYF. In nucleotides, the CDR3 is TGCGCCAGCAGCCAAGCGGGAGGGGACGAGCAGTACTTC.

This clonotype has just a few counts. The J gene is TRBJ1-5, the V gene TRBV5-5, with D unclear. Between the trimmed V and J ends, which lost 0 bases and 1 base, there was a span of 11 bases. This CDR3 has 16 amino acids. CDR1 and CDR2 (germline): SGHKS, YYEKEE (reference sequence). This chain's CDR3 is CASSLGARLSNQPQHF. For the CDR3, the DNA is TGTGCCAGCAGCTTGGGCGCCAGGTTAAGCAATCAGCCCCAGCATTTT.

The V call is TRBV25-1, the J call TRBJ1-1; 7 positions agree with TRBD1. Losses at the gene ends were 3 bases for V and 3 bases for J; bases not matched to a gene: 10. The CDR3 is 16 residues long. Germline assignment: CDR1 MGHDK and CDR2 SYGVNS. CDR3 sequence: CASSDRGKDGYTEAFF. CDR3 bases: TGTGCCAGCAGTGACAGGGGGAAGGATGGCTACACTGAAGCTTTCTTT.

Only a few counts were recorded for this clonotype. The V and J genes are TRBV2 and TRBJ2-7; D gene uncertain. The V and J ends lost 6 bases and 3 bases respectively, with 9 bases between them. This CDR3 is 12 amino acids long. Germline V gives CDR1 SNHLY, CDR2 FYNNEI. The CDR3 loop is CASSPFNYEQYF. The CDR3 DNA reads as TGTGCCAGCAGCCCGTTCAACTACGAGCAGTACTTC.

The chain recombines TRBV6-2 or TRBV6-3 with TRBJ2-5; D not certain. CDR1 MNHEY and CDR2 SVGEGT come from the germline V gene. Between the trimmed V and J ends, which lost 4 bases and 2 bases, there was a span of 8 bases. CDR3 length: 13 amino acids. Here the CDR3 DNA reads TGTGCCAGCAGTTCTCGCAAACAAGAGACCCAGTACTTC. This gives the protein CASSSRKQETQYF.

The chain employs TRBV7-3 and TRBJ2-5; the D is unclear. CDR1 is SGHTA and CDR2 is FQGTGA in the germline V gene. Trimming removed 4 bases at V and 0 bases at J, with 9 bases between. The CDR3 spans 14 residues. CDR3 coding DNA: TGTGCCAGCAGCTACGGACCGAACCAAGAGACCCAGTACTTC. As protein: CASSYGPNQETQYF. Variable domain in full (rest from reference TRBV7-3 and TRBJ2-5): GAGVSQTPSNKVTEKGKYVELRCDPISGHTALYWYRQSLGQGPEFLIYFQGTGAADDSGLPNDRFFAVRPEGSVSTLKIQRTERGDSAVYLCASSYGPNQETQYFGPGTRLLVL.

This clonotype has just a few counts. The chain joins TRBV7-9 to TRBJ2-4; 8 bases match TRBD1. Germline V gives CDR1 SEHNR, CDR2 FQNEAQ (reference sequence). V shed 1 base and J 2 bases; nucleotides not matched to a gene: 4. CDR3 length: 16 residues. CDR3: CASSLGTGLSKNIQYF. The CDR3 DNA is TGTGCCAGCAGCTTAGGGACAGGGTTATCCAAAAACATTCAGTACTTC.

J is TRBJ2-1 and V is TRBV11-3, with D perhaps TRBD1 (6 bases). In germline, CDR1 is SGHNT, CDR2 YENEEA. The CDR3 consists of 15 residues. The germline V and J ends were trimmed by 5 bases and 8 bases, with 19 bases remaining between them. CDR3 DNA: TGTGCCAGCAGCCCTACAACAGGGATGGGCGATGAGCAGTTCTTC. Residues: CASSPTTGMGDEQFF.

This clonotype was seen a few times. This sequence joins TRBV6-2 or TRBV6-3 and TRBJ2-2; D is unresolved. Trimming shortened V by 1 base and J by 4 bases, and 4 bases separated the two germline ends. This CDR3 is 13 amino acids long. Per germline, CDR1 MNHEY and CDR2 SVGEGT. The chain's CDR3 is CASSYYVTGELFF. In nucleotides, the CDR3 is TGTGCCAGCAGTTACTACGTCACCGGGGAGCTGTTTTTT.

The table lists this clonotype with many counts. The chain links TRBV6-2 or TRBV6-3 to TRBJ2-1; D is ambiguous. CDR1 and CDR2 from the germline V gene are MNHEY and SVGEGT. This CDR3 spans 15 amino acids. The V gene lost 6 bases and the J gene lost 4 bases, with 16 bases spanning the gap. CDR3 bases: TGTGCCAGCAGCCAAATTAGGACGCCGTACAATGAGCAGTTCTTC. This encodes CASSQIRTPYNEQFF.

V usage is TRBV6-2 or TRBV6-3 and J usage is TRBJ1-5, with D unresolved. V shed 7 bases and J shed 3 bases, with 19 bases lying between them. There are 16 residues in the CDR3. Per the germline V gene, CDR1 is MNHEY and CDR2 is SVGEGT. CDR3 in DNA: TGTGCCAGCACCTATTCTTCTAACGGCTTCAATCAGCCCCAGCATTTT. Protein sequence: CASTYSSNGFNQPQHF.

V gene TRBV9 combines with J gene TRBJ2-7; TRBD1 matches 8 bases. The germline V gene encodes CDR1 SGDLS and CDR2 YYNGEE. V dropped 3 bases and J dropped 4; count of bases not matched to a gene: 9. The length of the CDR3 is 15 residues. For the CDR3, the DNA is TGTGCCAGCAGCGCGACAGGGGAGTTAGGTTACGAGCAGTACTTC. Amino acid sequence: CASSATGELGYEQYF.

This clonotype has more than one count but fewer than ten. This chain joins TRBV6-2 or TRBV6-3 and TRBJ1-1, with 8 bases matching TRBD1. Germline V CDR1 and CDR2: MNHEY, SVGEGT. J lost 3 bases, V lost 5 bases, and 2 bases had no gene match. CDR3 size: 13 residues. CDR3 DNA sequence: TGTGCCAGCAGTCGGACAGGGCACACTGAAGCTTTCTTT. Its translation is CASSRTGHTEAFF.